This TCR beta chain emerged from a study of early T cells in non-severe SARS-CoV-2 infection. Looking at the study overall: Chains from this unsorted whole-blood bulk RNA could not be paired. Study findings and constraints: VDJdb matches were skewed toward anti-spike CD8 T cell responses.

Separate cDNA molecules each had unique molecular identifiers attached to them. TCRdb independently ran MiXCR on the 5' RACE reads; one entry per CDR3 protein. The table lists tens of thousands of distinct CDR3 sequences, roughly a sixth of them singletons, with approximately 12% in the top ten. This clonotype was detected a few times. Its cognate antigen is unknown. V dropped 1 base and J dropped 8 bases, with 17 bases sitting between them. This CDR3 is built from 15 residues. The TCR originated in an adult who was a healthcare worker with PCR-confirmed SARS-CoV-2 infection or an uninfected control (not recorded which). Material: whole blood. The J gene is TRBJ2-5, the V gene TRBV23-1, with D perhaps TRBD1 or TRBD2 (6 bases each). TRBV23-1 counts as an open reading frame of uncertain function. CDR3 region: CASSQYGGHRGTQYF. The CDR3 DNA reads TGCGCCAGCAGTCAATATGGGGGGCATCGAGGTACCCAGTACTTC.